This paragraph covers one T cell receptor beta chain sequence. Its antigen is still unknown. The TCR beta sequencing libraries came from UMI-labeled 5' RACE. TCRdb re-called the 5' RACE reads; every CDR3 protein appears as one record, without DNA. This sample's clone table lists thousands of distinct CDR3 sequences. The data were obtained in a study of human CD8 memory T cell subsets. The study's findings and limits: Similarly high diversity marked stem-like memory and precursor exhausted T cells, unlike effector memory cells.

The PBMC were obtained by density gradient separation from buffy coats of healthy donors. Each subset gave duplicate vials of approximately 150,000 sorted CD8+ T cells for RNA. The specimen sequenced was CD8+ T cells from PBMCs. The source of this sequence is a human donor in good health.

The CDR3 here is CASSSSRTGGAHYGYTF. The gene calls are TRBV28 and TRBJ1-2; absent DNA, TCRdb's TRBD1 call cannot be checked. The CDR3 consists of 17 residues. The germline V gene has CDR1 MDHEN and CDR2 SYDVKM.